These T cell receptor beta chains were read from a single sample in a study of T cells in Graves' hyperthyroidism and ophthalmopathy. MiXCR, run by TCRdb on the multiplex PCR reads, gives a single entry per CDR3 protein. Among hundreds of thousands of distinct CDR3 sequences listed, around 15% were seen once. Sequenced material: blood. These receptors all stem from a woman under 30 with Graves' hyperthyroidism. Each CDR3 is given with its conserved first and last residue. D genes are given only for firm matches. Some rows mark clone size as missing; the rest say once, few, many or name a class of expanded clone.

TRBJ2-2	many	.	TRBV7-8	TGTGCCAGCACAGGCACTAACACCGGGGAGCTGTTTTTT	CASTGTNTGELFF
TRBJ2-3	few	TRBD2	TRBV10-3	TGTGCCACCAGCAGACTAGCGGGAGGCCCAGATACGCAGTATTTT	CATSRLAGGPDTQYF
TRBJ2-1	few	.	TRBV20-1	TGCAGTGCTATAACTGCTGGGGGCAGGGGTGAGCAGTTCTTC	CSAITAGGRGEQFF
TRBJ2-5	.	.	TRBV10-1	TGCGCCAGCAGTGACTGGCAGGGGATCGAGACCCAGTACTTC	CASSDWQGIETQYF
TRBJ2-7	many	TRBD2	TRBV20-1	TGCAGTGCTAGAGATACCCCCCGGGGACTAGCGGGAATGTACGAGCAGTACTTC	CSARDTPRGLAGMYEQYF
TRBJ2-1	once	.	TRBV7-3	TGTGCCAGCAGCTGGGACAAGAGCTCCTACAATGAGCAGTTCTTC	CASSWDKSSYNEQFF
TRBJ2-4	many	.	TRBV18	TGTGCCAGCTCACCACCCGGCCTGTTTGACATTCAGTACTTC	CASSPPGLFDIQYF
TRBJ2-5	many	.	TRBV20-1	TGCAGTGCTAGCGGATCCCAAGAGACCCAGTACTTC	CSASGSQETQYF
TRBJ2-1	many	TRBD2	TRBV11-2	TGTGCCAGCAGCGTCACTAGCGGGGGCCACAATGAGCAGTTCTTC	CASSVTSGGHNEQFF
TRBJ2-1	.	.	TRBV29-1	TGCAGCGTTGCTCGGGATTCGCCCTACAATGAGCAGTTCTTC	CSVARDSPYNEQFF
TRBJ2-7	few	.	TRBV25-1	TGTGCCAGCAGTGATGGGGGCGAGTACGAGCAGTACTTC	CASSDGGEYEQYF
TRBJ2-7	many	.	TRBV27	TGTGCCAGCAGTTTAGTAGGCTCTAGCGCCCTTTACGAGCAGTACTTC	CASSLVGSSALYEQYF
TRBJ1-6	few	TRBD1	TRBV18	TGTGCCAGCTCAAAAAAGGACAGGCAGAGGTCACCCCTCCACTTT	CASSKKDRQRSPLHF
TRBJ2-7	.	.	TRBV20-1	TGCAGTGCCGTGGACAGATCGTACGAGCAGTACTTC	CSAVDRSYEQYF
TRBJ2-2	.	.	TRBV11-2	TGTGCCAGTACGCCGGGACTGTCAAACGGGGAGCTGTTTTTT	CASTPGLSNGELFF
TRBJ2-5	many	.	TRBV6-1	TGTGCCAGCAGGCCCCGAGCGGACCTCCAAGAGACCCAGTACTTC	CASRPRADLQETQYF
TRBJ2-1	few	TRBD1	TRBV27	TGTGCCAGCAGGGATGCGGGACAGGGATACAATGAGCAGTTCTTC	CASRDAGQGYNEQFF
TRBJ2-5	few	.	TRBV6-5	TGTGCCAGCAGTTACGCGACGGGCCAAGAGACCCAGTACTTC	CASSYATGQETQYF